The 3 T cell receptor beta chains below all came from one sample that was sequenced in a study of T-cell memory formation after mild COVID-19. TCRdb redid the calling of the 5' RACE reads with MiXCR, one entry per CDR3 protein. The sample contains 68,000 or so distinct CDR3 sequences, around 15% of which appear only once. Sequencing used PBMCs or a T cell subset sorted from them (not recorded which). Every receptor here comes from an adult woman who had mild COVID-19 (a few samples of this study predate the infection). Cell type and time point are not known.

This clonotype has only a few counts. The V gene is TRBV7-9, the J gene TRBJ2-3, with 10 bases fitting TRBD2. Germline V gene lookup returns CDR1 SEHNR and CDR2 FQNEAQ (reference sequence). CDR3 length: 17 amino acids. V was clipped by 5 bases and J by 4 bases; unmatched bases: 12. For the CDR3, the DNA is TGTGCCAGCAGCGACCGGACTAGCGGAGGTTGGGCAGATACGCAGTATTTT. It translates to CASSDRTSGGWADTQYF.

The genes are TRBV12-3 or TRBV12-4 and TRBJ2-7; D not certain. This CDR3 has 11 amino acids. V was pared by 8 bases and J by 2 bases, with 7 bases between. This chain's CDR3 is CASAHPYEQYF. The CDR3 DNA reads TGTGCCAGCGCCCATCCCTACGAGCAGTACTTC.

The CDR3 loop is CASSLSAGAYEQYF. The CDR3 region has the DNA TGTGCCAGCAGCTTGTCAGCGGGGGCCTACGAGCAGTACTTC. The chain employs TRBV11-2 and TRBJ2-7; 8 bases fit TRBD2. J was trimmed by 2 bases and V by 3 bases; bases with no gene match: 3. This CDR3 comprises 14 residues. The germline V gene has CDR1 SGHAT and CDR2 FQNNGV.